This record looks at one TCR beta chain sequence and its context. The ends were cut back, 5 bases at V and 3 bases at J, with 11 bases in the middle. This CDR3 is built from 13 residues. This record comes from a study of T-cell reconstitution after alpha-beta-depleted transplantation in children. A library of TCRbeta sequences, prepared with unique molecular identifiers, was generated. TCRdb re-analysed the PCR reads in MiXCR, keeping a single row per CDR3 protein. Among 500,000 to 600,000 distinct CDR3 sequences listed, 27% were seen once. This chain links TRBV12-3 or TRBV12-4 with TRBJ2-7; perhaps TRBD2 as D (5 bases). This TCR was recovered from a boy less than two years old with Wiskott-Aldrich syndrome, due to receive a stem cell transplant. The material sequenced was PBMCs, taken before TCRalphabeta/CD19-depleted stem cell transplant. CDR3 DNA sequence: TGTGCCAGCAGTCCCCGAGAGGGCTACGAGCAGTACTTC. This translates into CASSPREGYEQYF.